This record concerns one T cell receptor beta chain sequence. The CDR3 has 14 amino acids. The V gene lost 4 bases and the J gene lost 0 bases, with 8 bases spanning the gap. Germline loops: CDR1 LGHDT, CDR2 YNNKEL (reference sequence). These data are taken from a study of blood T cell repertoires in COVID-19. As for the study in general: Acute and convalescent COVID-19 samples came from the United States, Italy and Spain.

TCRdb's table, derived via immunoSEQ multiplex PCR, lists solely in-frame clones and lacks some. The sample includes around 320,000 clones, roughly 91% of them seen just once. The V and J genes are TRBV3-1 (or the pseudogene TRBV3-2) and TRBJ2-3, with TRBD2 as a possible D gene (5 bases). What was sequenced was peripheral blood. The receptor comes from a woman in her twenties or thirties with COVID-19, enrolled during active disease. CDR3 nucleotides: TGTGCCAGCAGCCTGCGGACTAGCACAGATACGCAGTATTTT. Translated: CASSLRTSTDTQYF.